Following are 23 T cell receptor beta chains from one sample sequenced in a study of PD-1 blockade in classical Hodgkin lymphoma. All the patients suffered relapse after autologous stem cell transplantation, and brentuximab vedotin exposure differed. Assay: immunoSEQ multiplex PCR; the TCRdb copy retains only in-frame clones and omits some. The sample lists 6,800 or so clones, over 60% occurring once. This specimen consisted of peripheral blood mononuclear cells (PBMCs), obtained before the second cycle of nivolumab. These receptor sequences come from a human donor with classical Hodgkin lymphoma.

This chain joins TRBV7-2 and TRBJ2-5, with 10 bases lining up with TRBD2. CDR3 length: 15 residues. CDR1 and CDR2 from the germline V gene are SGHTA and FQGNSA. J gave up 2 bases and V 1 base, and 1 base lay outside the gene matches. The CDR3 nucleotides are TGTGCCAGCAGCTTAGGTAGCGGGAGGCAAGAGACCCAGTACTTC. Translation: CASSLGSGRQETQYF.

The chain links TRBV19 to TRBJ2-1; TRBD2 is a possible D gene (6 bases). This CDR3 is 15 amino acids long. Trimming removed 5 bases from V and 9 bases from J, with 20 bases in between. Germline V gene lookup returns CDR1 LNHDA and CDR2 SQIVND (reference sequence). CDR3 region: CASSPRGGGAREQFF. The CDR3 nucleotides read TGTGCCAGTAGTCCCCGGGGCGGCGGGGCCCGTGAGCAGTTCTTC. Full variable domain (missing parts from reference TRBV19 and TRBJ2-1): DGGITQSPKYLFRKEGQNVTLSCEQNLNHDAMYWYRQDPGQGLRLIYYSQIVNDFQKGDIAEGYSVSREKKESFPLTVTSAQKNPTAFYLCASSPRGGGAREQFFGPGTRLTVL.

The chain is built from TRBV7-2 and TRBJ1-6, with no clear D. The V gene lost 5 bases and the J gene lost 0 bases, with 8 bases spanning the gap. The CDR3 has 15 residues. CDR1 SGHTA and CDR2 FQGNSA come from the germline V gene. This CDR3 reads CASSQRSSYNSPLHF. The CDR3 DNA reads TGTGCCAGCAGCCAGCGAAGCTCCTATAATTCACCCCTCCACTTT. The complete variable domain, with remaining parts taken from reference TRBV7-2 and TRBJ1-6, reads GAGVSQSPSNKVTEKGKDVELRCDPISGHTALYWYRQSLGQGLEFLIYFQGNSAPDKSGLPSDRFSAERTGGSVSTLTIQRTQQEDSAVYLCASSQRSSYNSPLHFGNGTRLTVT.

The chain combines TRBV12-5 with TRBJ2-2, with D hard to call. Deletions cut 3 bases from V and 5 bases from J, with 4 bases between. From germline, CDR1 is LGHNT and CDR2 FRNRAP. The CDR3 has 12 amino acids. The CDR3: CASGFWTGELFF. The CDR3 DNA reads TGTGCTAGTGGTTTTTGGACCGGGGAGCTGTTTTTT.

The chain joins TRBV5-8 to TRBJ2-5; 7 bases match TRBD1. The CDR3 has 13 residues. Germline-derived CDR1 and CDR2 are SGHTS and YDEGEE. The V segment lost 4 bases and the J segment 5 bases; nucleotides outside the gene matches: 5. CDR3 coding DNA: TGTGCCAGCAGCCAACAGGGGTGGGAGACCCAGTACTTC. Translated: CASSQQGWETQYF.

This clone has more than one count but fewer than ten. The chain employs TRBV7-2 and TRBJ2-7; D not certain. The CDR3 loop spans 12 amino acids. The V and J ends lost 5 bases and 0 bases respectively, with 5 bases between them. CDR1 and CDR2 (germline): SGHTA, FQGNSA. The CDR3 region has the DNA TGTGCCAGCAGCCAAAGCTCCTACGAGCAGTACTTC. Encoded protein: CASSQSSYEQYF.

This clone was counted only a few times. This chain joins TRBV5-4 and TRBJ1-2; D remains unclear. Germline V gives CDR1 SGHNT, CDR2 YYREEE (reference sequence). V was cut by 1 base and J by 5 bases, with 15 bases left in between. This CDR3 has 15 amino acids. The chain's CDR3 is CASSLTVRTDYGYTF. CDR3 in DNA: TGTGCCAGCAGCTTGACCGTTCGTACTGATTATGGCTACACCTTC.

This clone showed up just a few times. V usage is TRBV28 and J usage is TRBJ1-2; D perhaps matches TRBD1 (5 bases). V was cut by 3 bases and J by 2 bases, with 7 bases left in between. This CDR3 has 13 amino acids. The germline V gene has CDR1 MDHEN and CDR2 SYDVKM. This CDR3 reads CASSFGGNYGYTF. CDR3 DNA sequence: TGTGCCAGCAGTTTCGGGGGAAACTATGGCTACACCTTC.

The chain uses TRBV4-2 and TRBJ2-3; 9 bases are shared with TRBD2. There are 15 residues in the CDR3. Germline values: CDR1 LGHNA, CDR2 YNFKEQ. J was trimmed by 4 bases and V by 0 bases; bases with no gene match: 2. The CDR3 reads CASSQDGTSSDTQYF. The CDR3 DNA reads as TGTGCCAGCAGCCAAGATGGGACTAGCTCAGATACGCAGTATTTT.

The chain uses TRBV18 and TRBJ1-2; maybe TRBD1 (6 bases). V was pared by 3 bases and J by 5 bases, with 19 bases between. The germline V gene has CDR1 KGHSH and CDR2 LQKENI. This CDR3 is 16 amino acids long. The CDR3: CASSPGIPRGGYGYTF. The DNA of the CDR3 is TGTGCCAGCTCACCTGGAATCCCCAGGGGCGGTTATGGCTACACCTTC.

A word on this clone: At one boundary the junction diverges from the germline segment, which might be a read error. This rearrangement joins TRBV7-7 to TRBJ2-1; D is uncertain. The CDR3 contains 9 residues. CDR1 is SSHAT, CDR2 FNYEAQ, per germline (reference sequence). This CDR3 is CASSRDAFF. CDR3 nucleotide sequence: TGTGCTAGCAGCCGAGACGCGTTCTTC.

CDR3 in amino acids: CASRRDGRGFNQPQHF. CDR3 in DNA: TGTGCCAGCAGACGGGACGGCCGGGGGTTCAATCAGCCCCAGCATTTT. The V and J genes are TRBV28 and TRBJ1-5, with TRBD1 as a possible D gene (5 bases). This CDR3 comprises 16 residues. Trimming took off 6 bases at V and 3 bases at J, with 18 bases between the two ends. The germline CDR1 and CDR2 sequences are MDHEN and SYDVKM.

The chain recombines TRBV7-2 with TRBJ2-4, with TRBD1 matching 8 bases. The CDR3 totals 15 residues. Per germline, CDR1 SGHTA and CDR2 FQGNSA. V was clipped by 5 bases and J by 1 base; unmatched bases: 4. For the CDR3, the DNA is TGTGCCAGCAGCGCCCGACAGGGGGCCAAAAACATTCAGTACTTC. Its translation is CASSARQGAKNIQYF.

This clone is a singleton in its sample. V is TRBV2 and J is TRBJ1-2; the D gene is possibly TRBD1 (5 bases). Per the germline V gene, CDR1 is SNHLY and CDR2 is FYNNEI. Trimming shortened V by 7 bases and J by 2 bases, and 20 bases separated the two germline ends. The CDR3 spans 16 residues. The CDR3 here is CASIAQYTTANYGYTF. CDR3 bases: TGTGCCAGCATCGCTCAATATACGACAGCCAACTATGGCTACACCTTC.

CDR3 loop: CASSYNAYEQYF. CDR3 DNA sequence: TGTGCCAGCAGTTACAACGCATACGAGCAGTACTTC. The chain joins TRBV6-6 to TRBJ2-7; D remains ambiguous. The CDR3 is made up of 12 amino acids. V was pared by 2 bases and J by 4 bases, with 6 bases between. CDR1 and CDR2 from the germline V gene are MNHNY and SVGAGI (reference sequence).

This chain connects TRBV5-6 to TRBJ2-5, with 7 nucleotides matching TRBD1. This CDR3 region has 14 residues. After removal of 2 bases from V and 4 bases from J, the junction contained 5 bases not matched to a gene. CDR1 and CDR2 (germline): SGHDT, YYEEEE. CDR3 region: CASSFRTGRETQYF. Here the CDR3 DNA reads TGTGCCAGCAGCTTTCGGACAGGTCGAGAGACCCAGTACTTC. Full variable domain (outside the CDR3, taken from reference TRBV5-6 and TRBJ2-5): DAGVTQSPTHLIKTRGQQVTLRCSPKSGHDTVSWYQQALGQGPQFIFQYYEEEERQRGNFPDRFSGHQFPNYSSELNVNALLLGDSALYLCASSFRTGRETQYFGPGTRLLVL.

Only a few counts were recorded for this clone. V gene TRBV9 combines with J gene TRBJ1-1; a weak D match, TRBD1 (5 bases). V dropped 4 bases and J dropped 7 bases, with 14 bases sitting between them. Germline V gene sequence: CDR1 SGDLS, CDR2 YYNGEE. The CDR3 runs to 13 residues. CDR3: CASSPSGADEAFF. The DNA of the CDR3 is TGTGCCAGCAGCCCCAGCGGGGCGGATGAAGCTTTCTTT. The variable domain in full, with the rest retrieved from reference TRBV9 and TRBJ1-1, is DSGVTQTPKHLITATGQRVTLRCSPRSGDLSVYWYQQSLDQGLQFLIQYYNGEERAKGNILERFSAQQFPDLHSELNLSSLELGDSALYFCASSPSGADEAFFGQGTRLTVV.

This clone came up a few times. This rearrangement joins TRBV29-1 to TRBJ2-3; unclear D gene. The V end was cut by 5 bases, the J end by 2 bases, with 8 bases between. Germline assignment: CDR1 SQVTM and CDR2 ANQGSEA. The CDR3 runs to 12 residues. The CDR3 region has the DNA TGCAGCGTTCTCGATATCACAGATACGCAGTATTTT. It specifies CSVLDITDTQYF.

This clone appeared a few times. The gene calls are TRBV28 and TRBJ2-7, with D possibly matching TRBD1 (6 bases). The CDR3 loop spans 15 amino acids. Germline CDR1 is MDHEN and CDR2 is SYDVKM. Trimming stripped 0 bases from V and 5 bases from J, with 14 bases between. CDR3 sequence: CASSLWGQGMDEQYF. In DNA, the CDR3 is TGTGCCAGCAGTTTATGGGGACAAGGGATGGACGAGCAGTACTTC.

The V call is TRBV15, the J call TRBJ2-2; unclear D gene. This CDR3 spans 13 amino acids. Germline CDR1 is LNHNV and CDR2 is YYDKDF (reference sequence). Trimming cost V 1 base and J 5 bases, with 5 bases left between them. The CDR3 spells CATSRAQTGELFF. The CDR3 region has the DNA TGTGCCACCAGCAGAGCACAGACCGGGGAGCTGTTTTTT.

V usage is TRBV4-2 and J usage is TRBJ1-2, with 10 nucleotides matching TRBD1. Germline values: CDR1 LGHNA, CDR2 YNFKEQ. The V segment lost 1 base and the J segment 4 bases; nucleotides outside the gene matches: 9. This CDR3 is built from 17 residues. CDR3 amino acids: CASSQGTGGVIGYGYTF. CDR3 bases: TGTGCCAGCAGCCAAGGGACAGGGGGGGTTATTGGCTATGGCTACACCTTC.

The genes are TRBV2 and TRBJ2-7; no clear D. This CDR3 spans 13 amino acids. Germline-derived CDR1 and CDR2 are SNHLY and FYNNEI. V was trimmed by 7 bases and J by 0 bases, leaving 10 bases between them. This chain's CDR3 is CASTRASSYEQYF. The CDR3 DNA reads as TGTGCCAGCACTAGGGCCTCCTCCTACGAGCAGTACTTC.

The chain employs TRBV5-5 and TRBJ1-4; the match to TRBD1 covers 7 bases. V lost 2 bases and J lost 5; bases outside the gene matches: 3. This CDR3 is built from 14 residues. Germline assignment: CDR1 SGHKS and CDR2 YYEKEE (reference sequence). CDR3 nucleotide sequence: TGTGCCAGCAGCTTTGAGACAGGGAATGAAAAACTGTTTTTT. Its protein product is CASSFETGNEKLFF. Combining the CDR3 with reference TRBV5-5 and TRBJ1-4 gives the whole variable domain DAGVTQSPTHLIKTRGQQVTLRCSPISGHKSVSWYQQVLGQGPQFIFQYYEKEERGRGNFPDRFSARQFPNYSSELNVNALLLGDSALYLCASSFETGNEKLFFGSGTQLSVL.